This T cell receptor beta chain comes out of a study of T cells and Merkel cell carcinoma outcomes. Repertoires were generated with immunoSEQ multiplex PCR, while TCRdb's copy carries only in-frame clones and drops some. The table has 12,000 or so clones, roughly 95% seen once. J was trimmed by 2 bases and V by 3 bases; bases with no gene match: 10. CDR1 is SGDLS, CDR2 YYNGEE, per germline. The CDR3 spans 17 residues. This chain connects TRBV9 to TRBJ2-3; TRBD1 agrees at 9 bases. The sequence was collected from a human donor with Merkel cell carcinoma. Material for sequencing was tumor tissue from Merkel cell carcinoma. CDR3 coding DNA: TGTGCCAGCAGCGAGGCCCCTGGGACAGGGACCACAGATACGCAGTATTTT. Translated, it gives CASSEAPGTGTTDTQYF.